This T cell receptor (beta chain) was captured by sequencing in a study of metastatic and nonmetastatic thyroid tumors. Study-wide background: Repertoire data that came from the blood and tumor or nodule tissue of malignant and benign thyroid patients were compared.

Via MiXCR, TCRdb re-called the PCR reads. The sample consists of about 70,000 clones, roughly 18% of them appearing once. Thyroid surgery was performed in patients who had received no treatment beforehand. Sequencing was done on a sample of blood. This TCR was recovered from a female donor with papillary thyroid cancer or a benign thyroid nodule (not recorded which). Some clones in this sample may be carry-over from other donors' samples.

The chain's CDR3 is CAISRGSYNEQFF. The CDR3, as DNA: TGTGCCATCAGCCGGGGGTCCTACAATGAGCAGTTCTTC. The chain uses TRBV10-3 and TRBJ2-1, with D possibly being TRBD2 (6 bases). Germline CDR1 is ENHRY and CDR2 is SYGVKD. CDR3 length equals 13 residues. The V end lost 6 bases, the J end lost 1 base, and 7 bases lay between the germline ends.